The sequence of this TCR beta chain was determined in a study of T cell responses to AZD1222 COVID-19 vaccine. Libraries were prepared by immunoSEQ multiplex PCR; TCRdb keeps only in-frame clonotypes and omits some of them. The sample holds about 140,000 clones, around 90% seen once. Findings of the study overall: Targeting of unmutated variant regions was reportedly seen in nearly half of spike-specific TCRs. Only a handful of AZD1222 recipients tested seropositive at baseline. Mostly white British, mostly female donors; authors suggested clonal diversity may be underestimated.

Comment on this clone: What it binds is not known.

This TCR came from an adult in good health. Sequenced material: peripheral blood, taken on day 0 of AZD1222 vaccination.

The CDR3 loop is CASSPRVLETQYF. The CDR3, as DNA: TGTGCCAGCAGCCCCCGGGTCCTGGAGACCCAGTACTTC. The chain combines TRBV28 with TRBJ2-5; D is unresolved. Germline V gene sequence: CDR1 MDHEN, CDR2 SYDVKM. V dropped 6 bases and J dropped 5 bases, with 13 bases sitting between them. CDR3 size: 13 residues. The full variable domain, rest sourced from reference TRBV28 and TRBJ2-5, is DVKVTQSSRYLVKRTGEKVFLECVQDMDHENMFWYRQDPGLGLRLIYFSYDVKMKEKGDIPEGYSVSREKKERFSLILESASTNQTSMYLCASSPRVLETQYFGPGTRLLVL.